This T cell receptor (beta chain) was documented in a study of cytomegalovirus exposure and HLA in healthy donors. Amplification used 60 Vbeta primers and 13 Jbeta primers. Profiled with immunoSEQ multiplex PCR; TCRdb holds only in-frame clones, not every one. The data hold roughly 71,000 clones, with over 50% observed a single time. Details on this clone: Its specificity is unknown.

The study, taken as a whole, reports: The CMV antigen specificity of a few CMV-associated chains was confirmed through in vitro analysis. Later on, an analysis found that several of the most significant clusters appeared to be linked to common viral pathogens, which included parvovirus B19. Rates of TCR association differed by HLA locus in a later analysis, with DRB1 highest and HLA-C lowest.

Germline CDR1 is SGHNT and CDR2 is YYREEE (reference sequence). The CDR3 has 16 residues. V dropped 3 bases and J dropped 5 bases, with 15 bases sitting between them. Donors showed nominal health when sampled, although they likely had unrecorded immune exposures. V gene TRBV5-4 combines with J gene TRBJ1-6; no reliable D call. The receptor was derived from a man between 40 and 49 years old in good health and CMV-seropositive. Material: PBMCs. CDR3 coding DNA: TGTGCCAGCAGCTATCTATCGACACGTAATAATTCACCCCTCCACTTT. Protein sequence: CASSYLSTRNNSPLHF.